A single sample gave rise to the 12 T cell receptor beta chains below, sequenced in a study of radiotherapy plus CTLA-4 blockade in lung cancer. Sequencing was performed with immunoSEQ multiplex PCR; in TCRdb, only in-frame clones are kept and a portion is missing. The sample has under 55,000 clones, approximately 79% seen once. The material sequenced was peripheral blood, taken from a patient treated with radiotherapy plus ipilimumab. These receptors all stem from a human donor with non-small cell lung cancer who had a partial response to radiotherapy plus ipilimumab.

The sample holds a few counts of this clone. The chain employs TRBV7-2 and TRBJ1-6; unclear D gene. V lost 1 base and J 3 bases, leaving 10 bases between the germline ends. The length of the CDR3 is 16 residues. Per the germline V gene, CDR1 is SGHTA and CDR2 is FQGNSA. DNA for the CDR3: TGTGCCAGCAGCTTAGGTAGAGCTGGCTATAATTCACCCCTCCACTTT. Amino acids: CASSLGRAGYNSPLHF.

The chain employs TRBV6-5 and TRBJ2-1, with D possibly matching TRBD2 (5 bases). V was clipped by 0 bases and J by 0 bases, with 6 bases between them. Germline assignment: CDR1 MNHEY and CDR2 SVGAGI. The CDR3 consists of 15 residues. The chain's CDR3 is CASSYSDSSYNEQFF. DNA for the CDR3: TGTGCCAGCAGTTACTCGGACTCCTCCTACAATGAGCAGTTCTTC.

This chain joins TRBV5-4 and TRBJ2-3; tentatively, D is TRBD2 (5 bases). The CDR3 has 14 amino acids. V lost 4 bases, J lost 4 bases, and 13 bases lay in between. Germline V gene lookup returns CDR1 SGHNT and CDR2 YYREEE (reference sequence). The CDR3 region has the DNA TGTGCCAGCAGCCCTCCCTACGGGGCAGATACGCAGTATTTT. It codes for CASSPPYGADTQYF.

The gene calls are TRBV5-6 and TRBJ2-3; D might be TRBD2 (6 bases). This CDR3 region has 15 residues. Per germline, CDR1 SGHDT and CDR2 YYEEEE. The V end lost 2 bases, the J end lost 3 bases, and 13 bases lay between the germline ends. The CDR3 loop reads CASSLNGEVTDTQYF. CDR3 nucleotide sequence: TGTGCCAGCAGCTTAAACGGGGAGGTTACAGATACGCAGTATTTT.

The rearrangement links TRBV19 to TRBJ1-6; no definite D call. CDR3 length equals 13 residues. Germline lookup yields CDR1 LNHDA and CDR2 SQIVND (reference sequence). The V end lost 4 bases, the J end lost 7 bases, and 8 bases lay between the germline ends. This chain's CDR3 is CASSKGSNSPLHF. CDR3 bases: TGTGCCAGTAGTAAAGGGAGCAATTCACCCCTCCACTTT.

The chain uses TRBV19 and TRBJ1-4, with 9 bases fitting TRBD1. CDR3 length: 15 residues. Germline CDR1 LNHDA, CDR2 SQIVND (reference sequence). The ends lost 10 bases at V and 7 bases at J; junction bases unmatched: 13. CDR3 bases: TGTGCCACCTCTAAAACCGGGACAGGGCTTGAAAAACTGTTTTTT. This codes for CATSKTGTGLEKLFF. Full variable domain (missing parts from reference TRBV19 and TRBJ1-4): DGGITQSPKYLFRKEGQNVTLSCEQNLNHDAMYWYRQDPGQGLRLIYYSQIVNDFQKGDIAEGYSVSREKKESFPLTVTSAQKNPTAFYLCATSKTGTGLEKLFFGSGTQLSVL.

This clone was seen once. The rearrangement joins TRBV6-5 to TRBJ1-3; maybe TRBD1 (6 bases). V was pared by 4 bases and J by 2 bases, with 15 bases between. Germline V lookup: CDR1 MNHEY, CDR2 SVGAGI. The CDR3 is made up of 16 amino acids. The CDR3 loop is CASSSPPGVTGNTIYF. For the CDR3, the DNA is TGTGCCAGCAGTTCTCCCCCAGGGGTTACTGGAAACACCATATATTTT.

The rearrangement joins TRBV28 to TRBJ2-5; maybe TRBD2 (6 bases). V lost 8 bases and J 2 bases, leaving 18 bases between the germline ends. The CDR3 contains 15 residues. In germline, CDR1 is MDHEN, CDR2 SYDVKM. The chain's CDR3 is CASAGAGGGQETQYF. The CDR3 bases are TGTGCCAGCGCCGGGGCAGGTGGGGGGCAAGAGACCCAGTACTTC.

The rearrangement uses TRBV5-5 and TRBJ2-1; TRBD2 matches at 14 bases. Looked up from germline, CDR1 is SGHKS and CDR2 is YYEKEE (reference sequence). The CDR3 loop spans 17 amino acids. V dropped 0 bases and J dropped 6; count of bases not matched to a gene: 5. This chain's CDR3 is CASSLGLAGGPLNEQFF. As DNA, the CDR3 is TGTGCCAGCAGCTTGGGACTAGCGGGGGGGCCCCTCAATGAGCAGTTCTTC.

This sequence joins TRBV19 and TRBJ2-7; D not resolved. Trimming left V 10 bases short and J 0 bases short, with 13 bases between. The CDR3 is 13 amino acids. Germline CDR1 LNHDA, CDR2 SQIVND (reference sequence). The CDR3 region has the DNA TGTGCCACTAACCCCTCCGGCTCCTACGAGCAGTACTTC. Its translation: CATNPSGSYEQYF. The whole variable domain, remainder taken from reference TRBV19 and TRBJ2-7, is DGGITQSPKYLFRKEGQNVTLSCEQNLNHDAMYWYRQDPGQGLRLIYYSQIVNDFQKGDIAEGYSVSREKKESFPLTVTSAQKNPTAFYLCATNPSGSYEQYFGPGTRLTVT.

This sequence joins TRBV10-3 and TRBJ2-3; 8 bases align to TRBD1. Per the germline V gene, CDR1 is ENHRY and CDR2 is SYGVKD. The CDR3 covers 13 residues. With 9 bases clipped from V and 4 bases from J, the junction kept 6 bases outside the gene matches. CDR3 nucleotides: TGTGCCATTCGGACAGGGAGCGCAGATACGCAGTATTTT. As protein: CAIRTGSADTQYF.

The V and J genes are TRBV15 and TRBJ2-3; 13 bases fit TRBD2. The germline V gene has CDR1 LNHNV and CDR2 YYDKDF (reference sequence). The CDR3 is made up of 17 amino acids. The ends lost 1 base at V and 6 bases at J; junction bases unmatched: 7. Written as DNA, the CDR3 is TGTGCCACCAGCAGAGCTCGGGGACTAGCGGGGAGTGATACGCAGTATTTT. Protein product: CATSRARGLAGSDTQYF.